A single sample is the source of the 20 T cell receptor beta chains below, sequenced in a study of cytomegalovirus exposure and HLA in healthy donors. The PCR employed 60 Vbeta primers together with 13 Jbeta primers. The method was immunoSEQ multiplex PCR; TCRdb's version includes in-frame clones alone and lacks a portion of them. The table includes about 180,000 clones, 60% to 85% detected once. Sequencing was done on a sample of PBMCs. The receptors derive from a man between 18 and 29 years old in good health and CMV-seronegative.

The V gene is TRBV10-2, the J gene TRBJ1-1, with 8 bases matching TRBD1. Germline V gene sequence: CDR1 WSHSY, CDR2 SAAADI. With V trimmed by 8 bases and J by 5 bases, 10 bases remained unmatched. The CDR3 loop spans 14 amino acids. CDR3 amino acids: CASQTQTGGTEAFF. DNA of the CDR3: TGCGCCAGCCAGACTCAAACAGGGGGGACTGAAGCTTTCTTT.

The rearrangement links TRBV27 to TRBJ1-4, with 10 bases matching TRBD1. Germline-derived CDR1 and CDR2 are MNHEY and SMNVEV (reference sequence). The CDR3 extends over 14 amino acids. V dropped 6 bases and J dropped 5; count of bases not matched to a gene: 3. The CDR3 bases are TGTGCCAGCAGACAGGGACAGGGGAATGAAAAACTGTTTTTT. This sequence encodes CASRQGQGNEKLFF.

The V and J genes are TRBV7-6 and TRBJ2-3, with TRBD2 identical over 7 bases. Germline assignment: CDR1 SGHVS and CDR2 FNYEAQ. The CDR3 sequence is 14 residues long. Trimming removed 1 base from V and 10 bases from J; junction bases left unmatched: 8. The CDR3 nucleotides are TGTGCCAGCAGCTTAGGGGTGGGGAGGGAAGCGCAGTATTTT. Translated: CASSLGVGREAQYF.

CDR3 protein: CASSGQAGFRGYEQYF. CDR3 nucleotides: TGCGCCAGCAGCGGGCAAGCGGGATTTAGGGGCTACGAGCAGTACTTC. The V and J genes are TRBV4-1 and TRBJ2-7, with 7 bases fitting TRBD2. Losses at the gene ends were 5 bases for V and 3 bases for J; bases not matched to a gene: 13. The V gene's germline CDR1 is MGHRA and CDR2 YSYEKL. The CDR3 is 16 amino acids.

This clone came up a few times. The chain recombines TRBV7-9 with TRBJ2-1, with a tentative D call TRBD1 (6 bases). The V gene's germline CDR1 is SEHNR and CDR2 FQNEAQ (reference sequence). This CDR3 contains 15 residues. Trimming shortened V by 4 bases and J by 8 bases, and 18 bases separated the two germline ends. The CDR3 region is CASSYLKQGLYEQFF. The CDR3 region has the DNA TGTGCCAGCAGCTACTTGAAACAGGGTTTGTATGAGCAGTTCTTC. Full variable domain (remainder filled in from reference TRBV7-9 and TRBJ2-1): DTGVSQNPRHKITKRGQNVTFRCDPISEHNRLYWYRQTLGQGPEFLTYFQNEAQLEKSRLLSDRFSAERPKGSFSTLEIQRTEQGDSAMYLCASSYLKQGLYEQFFGPGTRLTVL.

The chain uses TRBV27 and TRBJ1-6; no clear D. Trimming took off 0 bases at V and 6 bases at J, with 9 bases between the two ends. Germline CDR1 is MNHEY and CDR2 is SMNVEV (reference sequence). This CDR3 has 15 amino acids. The chain's CDR3 is CASSLSAEINSPLHF. The CDR3, as DNA: TGTGCCAGCAGTTTATCTGCGGAAATTAATTCACCCCTCCACTTT.

This clone was counted once. V usage is TRBV28 and J usage is TRBJ1-5; unclear D gene. The germline V gene has CDR1 MDHEN and CDR2 SYDVKM. The CDR3 consists of 16 residues. The V end lost 4 bases, the J end lost 2 bases, and 15 bases lay between the germline ends. This chain's CDR3 is CASSSGSLARNQPQHF. The CDR3 bases are TGTGCCAGCAGTTCAGGCAGCCTTGCCCGCAATCAGCCCCAGCATTTT.

This clone is a singleton in its sample. The V gene is TRBV6-6, the J gene TRBJ2-7; 7 nucleotides line up with TRBD2. CDR1 and CDR2 (germline): MNHNY, SVGAGI (reference sequence). CDR3 length: 15 amino acids. The junction had 5 bases not matched to a gene; V was cut back by 3 bases and J by 0 bases. The CDR3 coding sequence is TGTGCCAGCAGTTATCGCCGGGGGGACTCCTACGAGCAGTACTTC. This sequence encodes CASSYRRGDSYEQYF.

The chain couples TRBV28 to TRBJ1-2; TRBD1 might be the D (6 bases). This CDR3 has 15 amino acids. V gave up 2 bases and J gave up 6 bases, with 16 bases separating them. Per the germline V gene, CDR1 is MDHEN and CDR2 is SYDVKM. The CDR3 DNA is TGTGCCAGCAGTTTAGGGGACACCAGGACGAATGGCTACACCTTC. Encoded protein: CASSLGDTRTNGYTF.

The rearrangement joins TRBV4-1 to TRBJ2-7; 10 nucleotides match TRBD2. The germline V gene encodes CDR1 MGHRA and CDR2 YSYEKL. This CDR3 has 17 amino acids. V lost 3 bases and J lost 4; bases outside the gene matches: 12. The CDR3 spells CASSHLWASGGRYEQYF. The CDR3 DNA reads as TGCGCCAGCAGCCACCTATGGGCTAGCGGGGGTCGTTACGAGCAGTACTTC.

This clone was found a few times. This chain joins TRBV5-1 and TRBJ1-3; no firm D call. Per germline, CDR1 SGHRS and CDR2 YFSETQ. V lost 2 bases to trimming and J lost 7 bases, with 19 bases between them. CDR3 size: 16 residues. The CDR3 nucleotides read TGCGCCAGCAGCTTTGGCATACGGTTCCTAGACAACACCATATATTTT. Protein: CASSFGIRFLDNTIYF.

The CDR3, as DNA: TGCGCCAGCGGGACAGCTAACTATGGCTACACCTTC. As protein: CASGTANYGYTF. The rearrangement uses TRBV5-1 and TRBJ1-2; TRBD1 matches at 7 bases. The CDR3 has 12 residues. Trimming cost V 7 bases and J 0 bases; bases outside gene matches: 0. Germline assignment: CDR1 SGHRS and CDR2 YFSETQ.

The J gene is TRBJ1-3, the V gene TRBV28; 7 nucleotides align to TRBD1. CDR1 MDHEN and CDR2 SYDVKM come from the germline V gene. CDR3 length equals 18 residues. V lost 5 bases to trimming and J lost 0 bases; unmatched junction nucleotides: 13. CDR3 DNA: TGTGCCAGCAGTAAAGGACAGGCAAACTTTACCTCTGGAAACACCATATATTTT. Protein sequence: CASSKGQANFTSGNTIYF.

This clone was seen more than once but under ten times. This rearrangement joins TRBV9 to TRBJ2-1; 10 bases are shared with TRBD1. Germline assignment: CDR1 SGDLS and CDR2 YYNGEE. The V and J ends lost 4 bases and 5 bases, in that order; junction bases with no gene match: 9. This CDR3 is built from 16 residues. The CDR3 is CASSPPGTGDHNEQFF. DNA of the CDR3: TGTGCCAGCAGCCCCCCAGGGACAGGGGACCACAATGAGCAGTTCTTC.

The gene calls are TRBV4-1 and TRBJ1-2; the D is unclear. Trimming shortened V by 1 base and J by 2 bases, and 11 bases separated the two germline ends. CDR3 size: 15 residues. Germline CDR1 reads MGHRA; CDR2 reads YSYEKL. The CDR3 spells CASSQGAISNYGYTF. Written as DNA, the CDR3 is TGCGCCAGCAGCCAAGGGGCGATCTCCAACTATGGCTACACCTTC.

V is TRBV5-1 and J is TRBJ2-3; TRBD1 matches at 10 bases. CDR1 SGHRS and CDR2 YFSETQ come from the germline V gene. With 4 bases clipped from V and 5 bases from J, the junction kept 4 bases outside the gene matches. The CDR3 length is 14 residues. The CDR3 region has the DNA TGCGCCAGCAGCCTGGGACAGGGGCGAGATACGCAGTATTTT. This codes for CASSLGQGRDTQYF.

This clone was detected only a few times. The chain is built from TRBV2 and TRBJ1-1, with D possibly being TRBD1 (5 bases). CDR1 is SNHLY and CDR2 is FYNNEI in the germline V gene. V lost 0 bases to trimming and J lost 7 bases, with 12 bases between them. CDR3 length equals 14 residues. This chain's CDR3 is CASSEALRGVEAFF. Here the CDR3 DNA reads TGTGCCAGCAGTGAAGCGCTTCGGGGGGTTGAAGCTTTCTTT.

This sequence joins TRBV6-6 and TRBJ1-1; D not resolved. V lost 4 bases and J lost 1, with 10 bases in between. CDR1 and CDR2 from the germline V gene are MNHNY and SVGAGI (reference sequence). There are 14 residues in the CDR3. The CDR3 DNA is TGTGCCAGCAGTTCGCCCCACGGGAACACTGAAGCTTTCTTT. This sequence encodes CASSSPHGNTEAFF.

The chain links TRBV5-4 to TRBJ1-1, with TRBD1 identical over 9 bases. The length of the CDR3 is 15 residues. Germline CDR1 is SGHNT and CDR2 is YYREEE (reference sequence). With 0 bases clipped from V and 6 bases from J, the junction kept 6 bases outside the gene matches. The CDR3 is CASSLGTGAGPEAFF. The CDR3 region has the DNA TGTGCCAGCAGCTTGGGGACAGGGGCAGGGCCTGAAGCTTTCTTT.

This chain joins TRBV2 and TRBJ1-2, with TRBD1 matching 7 bases. The junction had 7 bases not matched to a gene; V was cut back by 4 bases and J by 8 bases. The CDR3 is made up of 13 amino acids. Germline values: CDR1 SNHLY, CDR2 FYNNEI. In DNA form, the CDR3 reads TGTGCCAGCAGTGGGACAGGTGTATCGGGCTACACCTTC. Its translation is CASSGTGVSGYTF.